This passage covers 3 T cell receptor beta chains from one sample sequenced in a study of shared clonotypes between healthy human individuals. This table comes from immunoSEQ multiplex PCR, and its TCRdb copy is limited to in-frame clones, with some not included. The data show 950,000 to 1,200,000 clones, roughly 80% seen once. Sequenced sample: memory CD4+ T cells from PBMCs. Subset indicated: CD45RA-negative fraction. The source is a man aged 18 to 30 in good health. Some clones in this sample may be carry-over from other donors' samples.

The V gene is TRBV19, the J gene TRBJ2-2, with D perhaps given as TRBD1 or TRBD2 (5 bases each). The CDR3 consists of 14 residues. Germline V lookup: CDR1 LNHDA, CDR2 SQIVND (reference sequence). V was cut by 5 bases and J by 0 bases, with 7 bases left in between. The CDR3 sequence: CASSGGSNTGELFF. The CDR3, as DNA: TGTGCCAGTAGTGGGGGTTCGAACACCGGGGAGCTGTTTTTT.

The chain joins TRBV11-2 to TRBJ2-5; no clear D. Germline V gene lookup returns CDR1 SGHAT and CDR2 FQNNGV. The CDR3 extends over 13 amino acids. V lost 4 bases and J lost 2, with 8 bases in between. The CDR3 DNA sequence: TGTGCCAGCAGCTCCAATTTTCAAGAGACCCAGTACTTC. It is translated as CASSSNFQETQYF.

This clone was found a few times. This sequence joins TRBV19 and TRBJ1-3, with TRBD1 matching over 10 bases. V trimming: 5 bases; J trimming: 2 bases; junction bases outside the gene matches: 6. Germline V gene data show CDR1 as LNHDA and CDR2 as SQIVND (reference sequence). The CDR3 has 16 residues. CDR3 residues: CASSPQGQGTGNTIYF. For the CDR3, the DNA is TGTGCCAGTAGTCCCCAGGGACAGGGGACTGGAAACACCATATATTTT.